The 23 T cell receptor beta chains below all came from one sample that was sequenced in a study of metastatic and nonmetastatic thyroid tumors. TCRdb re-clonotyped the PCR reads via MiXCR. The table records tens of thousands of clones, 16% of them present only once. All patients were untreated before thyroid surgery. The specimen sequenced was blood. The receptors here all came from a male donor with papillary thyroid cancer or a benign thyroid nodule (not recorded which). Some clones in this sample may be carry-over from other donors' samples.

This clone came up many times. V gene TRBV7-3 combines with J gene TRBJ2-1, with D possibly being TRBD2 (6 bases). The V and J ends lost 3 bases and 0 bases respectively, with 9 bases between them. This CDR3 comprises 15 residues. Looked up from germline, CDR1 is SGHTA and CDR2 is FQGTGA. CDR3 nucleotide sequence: TGTGCCAGCAGCTTTCACGGGAGCTCCTACAATGAGCAGTTCTTC. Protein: CASSFHGSSYNEQFF.

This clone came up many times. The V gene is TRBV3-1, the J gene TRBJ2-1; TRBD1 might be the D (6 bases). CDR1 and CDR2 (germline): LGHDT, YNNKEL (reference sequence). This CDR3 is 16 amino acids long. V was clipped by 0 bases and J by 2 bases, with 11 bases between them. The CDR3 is CASSQDNRVTYNEQFF. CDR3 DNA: TGTGCCAGCAGCCAAGATAACAGGGTCACCTACAATGAGCAGTTCTTC.

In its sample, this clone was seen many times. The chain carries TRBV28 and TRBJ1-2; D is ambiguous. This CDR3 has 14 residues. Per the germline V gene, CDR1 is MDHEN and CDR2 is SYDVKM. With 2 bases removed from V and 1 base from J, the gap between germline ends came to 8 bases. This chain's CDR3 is CASSLGGSNYGYTF. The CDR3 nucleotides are TGTGCCAGCAGTTTAGGTGGCAGTAACTATGGCTACACCTTC.

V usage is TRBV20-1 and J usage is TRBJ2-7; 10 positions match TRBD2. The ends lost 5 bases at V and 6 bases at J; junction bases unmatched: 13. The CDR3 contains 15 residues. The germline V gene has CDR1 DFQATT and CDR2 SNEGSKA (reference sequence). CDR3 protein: CSALLSGRTLGEQYF. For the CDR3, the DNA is TGCAGTGCTCTACTTAGCGGGAGGACCCTAGGCGAGCAGTACTTC.

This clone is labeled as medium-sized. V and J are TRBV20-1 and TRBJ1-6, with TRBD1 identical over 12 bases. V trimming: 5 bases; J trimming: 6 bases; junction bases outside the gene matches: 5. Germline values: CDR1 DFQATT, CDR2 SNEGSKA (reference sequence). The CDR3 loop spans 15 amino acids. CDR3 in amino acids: CSAGRDRGLNSPLHF. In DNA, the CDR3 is TGCAGTGCTGGGCGGGACAGGGGGCTTAATTCACCCCTCCACTTT.

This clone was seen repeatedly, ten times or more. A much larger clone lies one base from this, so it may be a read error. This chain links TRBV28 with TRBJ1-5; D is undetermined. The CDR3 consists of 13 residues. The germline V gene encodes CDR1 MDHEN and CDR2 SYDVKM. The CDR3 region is CVSSLYSNQPQHF. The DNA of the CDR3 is TGTGTCAGCAGTTTATATAGCAATCAGCCCCAGCATTTT.

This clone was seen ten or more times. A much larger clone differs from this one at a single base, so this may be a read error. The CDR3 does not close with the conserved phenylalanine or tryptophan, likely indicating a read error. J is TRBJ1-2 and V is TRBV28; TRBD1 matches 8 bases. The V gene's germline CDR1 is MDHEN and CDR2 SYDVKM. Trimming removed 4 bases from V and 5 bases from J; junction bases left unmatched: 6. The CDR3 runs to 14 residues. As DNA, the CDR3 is TGTGCCAGCAGTTGGACAGGGACGAAGTATGGCTACACCTCC. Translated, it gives CASSWTGTKYGYTS.

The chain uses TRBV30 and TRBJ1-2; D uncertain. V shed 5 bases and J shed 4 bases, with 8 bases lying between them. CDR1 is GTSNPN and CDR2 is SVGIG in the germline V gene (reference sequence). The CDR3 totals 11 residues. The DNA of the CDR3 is TGTGCCTGGTCTCACAGCTATGGCTACACCTTC. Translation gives CAWSHSYGYTF.

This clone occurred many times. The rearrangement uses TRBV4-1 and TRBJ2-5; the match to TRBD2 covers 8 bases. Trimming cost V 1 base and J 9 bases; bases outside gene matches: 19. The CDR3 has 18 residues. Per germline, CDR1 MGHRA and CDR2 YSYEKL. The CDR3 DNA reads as TGCGCCAGCAGCCAAGTCACCCGGAGCGGGAGAGGGGATGAGGCCCAGTACTTC. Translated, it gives CASSQVTRSGRGDEAQYF.

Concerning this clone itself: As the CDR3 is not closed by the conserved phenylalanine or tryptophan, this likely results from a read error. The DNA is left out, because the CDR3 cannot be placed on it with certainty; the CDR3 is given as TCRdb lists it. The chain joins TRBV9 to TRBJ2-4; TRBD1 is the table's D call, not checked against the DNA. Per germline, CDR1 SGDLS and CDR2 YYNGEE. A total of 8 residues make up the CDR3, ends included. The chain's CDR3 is CASSPVSS.

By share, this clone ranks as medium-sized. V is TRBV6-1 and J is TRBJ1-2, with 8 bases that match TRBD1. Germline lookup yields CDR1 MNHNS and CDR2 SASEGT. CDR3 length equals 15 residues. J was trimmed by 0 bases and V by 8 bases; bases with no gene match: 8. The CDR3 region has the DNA TGTGCCAGCCGGACAGGGCAGCACTCTAACTATGGCTACACCTTC. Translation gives CASRTGQHSNYGYTF.

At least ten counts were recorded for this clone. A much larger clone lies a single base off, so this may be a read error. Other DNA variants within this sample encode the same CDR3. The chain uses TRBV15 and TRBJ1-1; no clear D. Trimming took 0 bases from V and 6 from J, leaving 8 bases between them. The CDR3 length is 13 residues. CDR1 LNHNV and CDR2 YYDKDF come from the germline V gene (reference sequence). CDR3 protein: CATSRDGLAEAFF. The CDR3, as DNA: TGTGCCACCAGCAGAGACGGGTTAGCTGAAGCTTTCTTT.

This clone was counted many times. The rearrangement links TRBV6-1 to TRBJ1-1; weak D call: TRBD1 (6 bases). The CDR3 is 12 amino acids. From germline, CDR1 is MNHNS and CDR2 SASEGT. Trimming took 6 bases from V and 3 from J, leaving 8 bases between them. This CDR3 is CASRQGDTEAFF. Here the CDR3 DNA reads TGTGCCAGCAGACAGGGCGACACTGAAGCTTTCTTT.

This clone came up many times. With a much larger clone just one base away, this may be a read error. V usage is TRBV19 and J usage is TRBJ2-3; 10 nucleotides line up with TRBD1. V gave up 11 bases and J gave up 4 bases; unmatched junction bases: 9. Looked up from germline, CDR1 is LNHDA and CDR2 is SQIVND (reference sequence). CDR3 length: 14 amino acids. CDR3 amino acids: CAPSRDRGADTQYF. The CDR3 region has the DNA TGTGCCCCCTCCCGGGACAGGGGCGCAGATACGCAGTATTTT.

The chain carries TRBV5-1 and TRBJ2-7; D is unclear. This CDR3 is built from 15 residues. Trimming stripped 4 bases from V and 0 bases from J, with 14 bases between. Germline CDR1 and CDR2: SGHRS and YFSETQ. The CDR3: CASSADGYSSYEQYF. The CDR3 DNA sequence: TGCGCCAGCAGCGCGGATGGGTACAGCTCCTACGAGCAGTACTTC. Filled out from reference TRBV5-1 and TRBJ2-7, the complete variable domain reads KAGVTQTPRYLIKTRGQQVTLSCSPISGHRSVSWYQQTPGQGLQFLFEYFSETQRNKGNFPGRFSGRQFSNSRSEMNVSTLELGDSALYLCASSADGYSSYEQYFGPGTRLTVT.

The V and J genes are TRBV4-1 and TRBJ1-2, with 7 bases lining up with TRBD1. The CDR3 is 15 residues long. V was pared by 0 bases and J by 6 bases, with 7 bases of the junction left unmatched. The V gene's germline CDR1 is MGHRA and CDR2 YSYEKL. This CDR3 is CASSQDPGQTHGYTF. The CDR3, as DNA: TGCGCCAGCAGCCAAGATCCGGGACAGACGCATGGCTACACCTTC.

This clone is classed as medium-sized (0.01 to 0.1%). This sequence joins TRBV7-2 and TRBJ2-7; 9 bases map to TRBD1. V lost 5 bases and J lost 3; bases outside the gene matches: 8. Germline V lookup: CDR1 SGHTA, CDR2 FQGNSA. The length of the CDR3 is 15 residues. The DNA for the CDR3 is TGTGCCAGCAGCCAGGGTGGGGGACAGGGCTACGAGCAGTACTTC. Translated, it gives CASSQGGGQGYEQYF.

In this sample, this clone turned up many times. The CDR3 DNA is TGCGCCAGCAGTAAGGGACGTTTTTTTCCCTACGAGCAGTACTTC. This gives the protein CASSKGRFFPYEQYF. The chain combines TRBV10-1 with TRBJ2-7, with D perhaps being TRBD1 or TRBD2 (5 bases each). Trimming removed 5 bases at V and 2 bases at J, with 16 bases between. The CDR3 is 15 residues long. Germline CDR1 is WNHNN and CDR2 is SYGVQD (reference sequence).

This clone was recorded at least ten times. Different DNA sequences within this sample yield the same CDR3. The CDR3 DNA reads as TGTGCCAGCAGTCCGACAGGGAGCAATCAGCCCCAGCATTTT. It translates to CASSPTGSNQPQHF. V gene TRBV28 combines with J gene TRBJ1-5, with 7 bases aligning to TRBD1. Germline-derived CDR1 and CDR2 are MDHEN and SYDVKM. This CDR3 region has 14 residues. The trim removed 5 bases at V and 1 base at J, leaving 2 bases unmatched.

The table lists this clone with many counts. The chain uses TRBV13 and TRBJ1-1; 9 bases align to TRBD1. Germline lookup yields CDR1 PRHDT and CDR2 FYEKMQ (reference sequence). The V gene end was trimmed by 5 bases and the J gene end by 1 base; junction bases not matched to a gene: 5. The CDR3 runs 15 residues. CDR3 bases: TGTGCCAGCAGCATTGAGGACAGGGGGAACACTGAAGCTTTCTTT. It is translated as CASSIEDRGNTEAFF.

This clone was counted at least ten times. CDR3 in DNA: TGTGCCAGCAGCTTACTCGGGACTAGCGGGACAGGGGATGAGCAGTTCTTC. The encoded protein is CASSLLGTSGTGDEQFF. The chain carries TRBV7-3 and TRBJ2-1; 13 nucleotides line up with TRBD2. CDR3 length equals 17 residues. V was clipped by 2 bases and J by 8 bases; unmatched bases: 9. The germline V gene encodes CDR1 SGHTA and CDR2 FQGTGA. The variable domain in full, completed from reference TRBV7-3 and TRBJ2-1, reads GAGVSQTPSNKVTEKGKYVELRCDPISGHTALYWYRQSLGQGPEFLIYFQGTGAADDSGLPNDRFFAVRPEGSVSTLKIQRTERGDSAVYLCASSLLGTSGTGDEQFFGPGTRLTVL.

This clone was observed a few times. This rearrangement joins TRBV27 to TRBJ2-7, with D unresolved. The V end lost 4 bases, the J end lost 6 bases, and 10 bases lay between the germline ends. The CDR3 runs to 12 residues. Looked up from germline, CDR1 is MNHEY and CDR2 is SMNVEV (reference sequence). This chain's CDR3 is CASSSELGEQYF. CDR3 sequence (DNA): TGTGCCAGCAGTTCGGAGCTTGGCGAGCAGTACTTC.

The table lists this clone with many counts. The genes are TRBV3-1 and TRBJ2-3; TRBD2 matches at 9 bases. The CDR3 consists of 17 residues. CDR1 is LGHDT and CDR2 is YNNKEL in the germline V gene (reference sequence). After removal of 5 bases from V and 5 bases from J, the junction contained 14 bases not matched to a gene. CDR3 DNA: TGTGCCAGCAGCTCCCCCCCTTGGACTAGCGCCCTAGATACGCAGTATTTT. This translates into CASSSPPWTSALDTQYF.